This is a list of T cell receptor beta chains from one sample in a study of neoadjuvant anti-PD-1 for oral cavity cancer. The data were produced by immunoSEQ multiplex PCR, yet TCRdb's version contains in-frame clones alone and is incomplete. The sample has 15,000 to 20,000 clones, 66% seen once. The starting material was PBMCs, obtained before nivolumab (anti-PD-1) treatment. These receptors all come from a person between 40 and 79 years old with oral cavity squamous cell carcinoma. Both conserved end residues are part of each CDR3. The order of the fields is V gene, J gene, CDR3 protein.

>TRBV6-5|TRBJ1-1
CASNKPGQGVEAFF
>TRBV2|TRBJ2-7
CASSDSLAAWGEQYF
>TRBV6-1|TRBJ1-3
CASSDSGTGQNTIYF
>TRBV21-1|TRBJ1-2
CASISGTGLPTSYGYTF
>TRBV5-6|TRBJ2-1
CASNQPGGWGRNNEQFF
>TRBV30|TRBJ2-1
CAWSVGWDQGNNEQFF
>TRBV5-6|TRBJ1-5
CASSQGGLQGLSNQPQHF
>TRBV9|TRBJ2-7
CASSGGPFFPYEQYF
>TRBV30|TRBJ1-3
CAWSVTGSSGNTIYF
>TRBV6-1|TRBJ2-1
CASSEDRGWGEQFF
>TRBV30|TRBJ1-4
CAWSVSTGEKLFF
>TRBV27|TRBJ2-5
CASSLGTDHTQYF
>TRBV6-5|TRBJ1-5
CASSAYSNQPQHF
>TRBV6-5|TRBJ1-1
CASSAWSTEAFF
>TRBV14|TRBJ1-3
CASSRSLPARSGNTIYF
>TRBV5-1|TRBJ2-3
CASSSDPSWGTDTQYF
>TRBV30|TRBJ2-1
CAWRGALSYNEQFF
>TRBV10-2|TRBJ1-1
CASSGIQKNTEAFF
>TRBV7-9|TRBJ1-2
CASSQGQPPEGYTF
>TRBV27|TRBJ2-3
CASSSRQGTSGRGEYF
>TRBV10-3|TRBJ2-5
CAISESPGGGETQYF
>TRBV6-6|TRBJ2-3
CASSYGGGGAADTQYF
>TRBV7-3|TRBJ2-1
CASSPTSGSYNEQFF
>TRBV7-7|TRBJ2-3
CASSQGAGGTDTQYF
>TRBV27|TRBJ1-1
CASSYKTNTEAFF
>TRBV7-9|TRBJ2-6
CASSLGTGSGANVLTF
>TRBV30|TRBJ2-3
CACQLAGGRYTQYF
>TRBV5-6|TRBJ2-7
CASSHARGAYEQYF
>TRBV6-1|TRBJ1-1
CASRTQGQNTEAFF
>TRBV5-6|TRBJ1-1
CASSLDRNTEAFF
>TRBV2|TRBJ2-7
CASSNSGSSYEQYF
>TRBV7-9|TRBJ2-3
CASSSLAGPQDTQYF
>TRBV5-4|TRBJ2-1
CASSEWTSGRSREQFF
>TRBV6-1|TRBJ2-5
CASSRAGVGETQYF
>TRBV10-3|TRBJ2-2
CAISVGRVDTGELFF
>TRBV9|TRBJ2-1
CASSVASAWEQFF
>TRBV7-3|TRBJ2-7
CASSPAGGNYEQYF
>TRBV19|TRBJ2-2
CASSSGRTRDTGELFF
>TRBV5-1|TRBJ2-3
CASSLGPGVDTQYF
>TRBV6-5|TRBJ2-7
CASSYSGSFSYEQYF
>TRBV19|TRBJ1-2
CASSPKTTGGNGYTF